Listed below are T cell receptor beta chains from one sample, sequenced in a study of Graves' ophthalmopathy and Graves' hyperthyroidism. MiXCR was run by TCRdb on the multiplex PCR reads, yielding one entry per CDR3 protein. This sample yields 150,000 to 200,000 distinct CDR3 sequences, of which 39% are seen a single time; approximately 9% belongs to the top ten. Sample: peripheral blood. These receptors were obtained from a man aged 30 to 45 with Graves' ophthalmopathy. CDR3s include the opening cysteine and the closing phenylalanine or tryptophan. Each record gives: D gene, J gene, clone size, V gene, CDR3 DNA, CDR3 protein. The D gene is left open where the match is weak. Size values are once, few and many counts, or a class for expanded clones, and some rows have none.

TRBD2 TRBJ2-7 many TRBV4-1 TGCGCCAGCAGCCCCCCCGGACTAGCGGGAGTGTCCTACGAGCAGTACTTC CASSPPGLAGVSYEQYF
TRBD2 TRBJ2-2 many TRBV19 TGTGCCAGTAGTCCACAGACTAGCGGAACTCTCTATCACACCGGGGAGCTGTTTTTT CASSPQTSGTLYHTGELFF
TRBD1 TRBJ2-5 NA TRBV20-1 TGCAGTGCTAGTTACACAGGGGGTACGGAGACCCAGTACTTC CSASYTGGTETQYF
NA TRBJ2-5 NA TRBV6-1 TGTGCCAGCAGTCGGGATGGGACCCAGTACTTC CASSRDGTQYF
NA TRBJ1-1 many TRBV6-2/TRBV6-3 TGTGCCAGCAGTTCTATTAGGGACACTGAAGCTTTCTTT CASSSIRDTEAFF
NA TRBJ1-1 NA TRBV20-1 TGCAGTGCCCTCTCCCTGGACCGGCCGAACACTGAAGCTTTCTTT CSALSLDRPNTEAFF
NA TRBJ2-2 NA TRBV28 TGTGCCAGCAAACCTCCAAACACCGGGGAGCTGTTTTTT CASKPPNTGELFF
NA TRBJ1-5 many TRBV30 TGTGCCTGGAGTGTTAGCAGCAATCAGCCCCAGCATTTT CAWSVSSNQPQHF
TRBD1 TRBJ1-1 once TRBV20-1 TGCAGTGCTAGGTCGGGACAGATGAACACTGAAGCTTTCTTT CSARSGQMNTEAFF
NA TRBJ1-2 once TRBV12-3/TRBV12-4 TGTGCCAGCCAAACGGGCGGGACTAACTATGGCTACACCTTC CASQTGGTNYGYTF
NA TRBJ2-7 NA TRBV28 TGTGCCAGCAGGCCTGAGGGTTCCTACGAGCAGTACTTC CASRPEGSYEQYF
NA TRBJ1-1 many TRBV25-1 TGTGCCAGCAGTGGGAGATCGGGGTCAGCTTTCTTT CASSGRSGSAFF
NA TRBJ1-1 many TRBV6-5 TGTGCCAGCTACAGGGATTGGGACACTGAAGCTTTCTTT CASYRDWDTEAFF
NA TRBJ1-5 many TRBV7-2 TGTGCCAGCTCGGGTGGCAATCAGCCCCAGCATTTT CASSGGNQPQHF
NA TRBJ1-5 many TRBV10-3 TGTGCCATCAGCAACCCGGACCGGATGGATCAGCCCCAGCATTTT CAISNPDRMDQPQHF
TRBD2 TRBJ2-7 once TRBV6-2/TRBV6-3 TGTGCCAGCAGATCCCCGGGACTAGCGCCCTCAGGGTACGAGCAGTACTTC CASRSPGLAPSGYEQYF
TRBD1 TRBJ1-1 NA TRBV24-1 TGTGCCACCAGTGGTGGACAGGGGGCGAACACTGAAGCTTTCTTT CATSGGQGANTEAFF
NA TRBJ1-1 few TRBV7-2 TGTGCCAGCAGCTTAAACGTCGTGGGCACTGAAGCTTTCTTT CASSLNVVGTEAFF
TRBD2 TRBJ2-5 many TRBV30 TGTGCCTGGGGGGAGGGGTCCCAAGAGACCCAGTACTTC CAWGEGSQETQYF
NA TRBJ2-7 many TRBV4-3 TGCGCCAGCAGCCAAGATTTGGGGGGATCCTACGAGCAGTACTTC CASSQDLGGSYEQYF
NA TRBJ1-3 many TRBV12-3/TRBV12-4 TGTGCCAGCAGTCCGAGACCGATCCCCTCTGGAAACACCATATATTTT CASSPRPIPSGNTIYF
NA TRBJ1-5 many TRBV24-1 TGTGCCACCAGTGATTCCACAGGGATCGTTGGACAGCCCCAGCATTTT CATSDSTGIVGQPQHF
NA TRBJ2-7 many TRBV7-3 TGTGCCAGCAGCTTAACAGGGGTGGGGGAGCAGTACTTC CASSLTGVGEQYF
NA TRBJ2-7 many TRBV7-9 TGTGCCAGCAGCCACCGGGACAAAAACTACGAGCAGTACTTC CASSHRDKNYEQYF
NA TRBJ2-7 once TRBV10-1 TGTGCCAGCAGTTTATCGCCCCAGGGCTACGAGCAGTACTTC CASSLSPQGYEQYF
TRBD1 TRBJ2-7 NA TRBV12-3/TRBV12-4 TGTGCCACCTCGCAGGGGGACCGACACGAGCAGTACTTC CATSQGDRHEQYF
NA TRBJ2-7 many TRBV10-3 TGTGCCATCAGTGCCGCCGGCGAGCAGTACTTC CAISAAGEQYF
NA TRBJ1-2 many TRBV12-3/TRBV12-4 TGTGCCAGCAGTTTGGTACCGACGGGCTACACCTTC CASSLVPTGYTF
NA TRBJ1-5 many TRBV29-1 TGCAGCGCCGCCCGGGATTACGATCAGCCCCAGCATTTT CSAARDYDQPQHF
NA TRBJ2-5 NA TRBV7-2 TGTGCCAGCAGCTTAGGCGGAGCCCCGGAGACCCAGTACTTC CASSLGGAPETQYF
TRBD1 TRBJ1-5 NA TRBV24-1 TGTGCCACCAGTGATTCCACCGGGACAGGGGTACGACAGCCCCAGCATTTT CATSDSTGTGVRQPQHF
NA TRBJ2-7 NA TRBV20-1 TGCAGTGCCGAGGGGGGGGCGGCCTACGAGCAGTACTTC CSAEGGAAYEQYF
TRBD2 TRBJ2-7 NA TRBV28 TGCGCCAGCAGCCAAGCGGGACTAGCCAACTACGAGCAGTACTTC CASSQAGLANYEQYF
NA TRBJ2-5 few TRBV11-3 TGTGCCAGCAGCTACTCTCAGGGGAGGCCTGGAGAGACCCAGTACTTC CASSYSQGRPGETQYF
TRBD2 TRBJ2-7 many TRBV27 TGTGCCAGCAGTACACGGACTAGCGGGAGATCCTACGAGCAGTACTTC CASSTRTSGRSYEQYF
NA TRBJ1-1 few TRBV7-3 TGTGCCAGCAGCCCCTCCGACTGGGCCACTGAAGCTTTCTTT CASSPSDWATEAFF
NA TRBJ1-2 NA TRBV6-5 TGTGCCAGCAGTTTTGGGGACGGTTCCAGATGGGGCTACACCTTC CASSFGDGSRWGYTF
TRBD1 TRBJ1-2 many TRBV7-2 TGTGCCAGCAGCTTAGCGGGGGGAAGACAGGGGCTGTATGGCTACACCTTC CASSLAGGRQGLYGYTF
NA TRBJ2-7 many TRBV2 TGTGCCAGCACGGGAGAGGGGTACGAGCAGTACTTC CASTGEGYEQYF
NA TRBJ1-1 many TRBV6-2/TRBV6-3 TGTGCCAGCACCCTCACAGGAGCCCCCGAAGCTTTCTTT CASTLTGAPEAFF